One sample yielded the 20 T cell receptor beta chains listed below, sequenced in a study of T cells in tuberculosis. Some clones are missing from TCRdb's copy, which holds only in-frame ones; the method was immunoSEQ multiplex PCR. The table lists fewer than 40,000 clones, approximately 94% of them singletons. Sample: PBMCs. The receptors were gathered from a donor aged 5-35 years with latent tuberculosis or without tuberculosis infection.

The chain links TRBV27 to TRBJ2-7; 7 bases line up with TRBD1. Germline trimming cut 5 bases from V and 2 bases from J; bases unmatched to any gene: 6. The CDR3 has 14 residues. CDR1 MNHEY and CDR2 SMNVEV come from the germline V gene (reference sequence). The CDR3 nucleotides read TGTGCCAGCAGTCCAACGACAGGGCCCTACGAGCAGTACTTC. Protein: CASSPTTGPYEQYF.

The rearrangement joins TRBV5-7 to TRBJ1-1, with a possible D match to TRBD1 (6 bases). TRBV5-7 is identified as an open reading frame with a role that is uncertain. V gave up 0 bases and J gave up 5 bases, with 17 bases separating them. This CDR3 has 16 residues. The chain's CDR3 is CASSLVGTPMGTEAFF. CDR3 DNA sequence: TGTGCCAGCAGCTTGGTAGGGACACCAATGGGAACTGAAGCTTTCTTT.

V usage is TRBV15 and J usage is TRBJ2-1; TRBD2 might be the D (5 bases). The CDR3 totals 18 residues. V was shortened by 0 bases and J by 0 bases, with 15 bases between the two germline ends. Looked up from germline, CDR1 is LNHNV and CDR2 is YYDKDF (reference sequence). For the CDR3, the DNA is TGTGCCACCAGCAGAGATCTGGGCGGACTGAGCTCCTACAATGAGCAGTTCTTC. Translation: CATSRDLGGLSSYNEQFF.

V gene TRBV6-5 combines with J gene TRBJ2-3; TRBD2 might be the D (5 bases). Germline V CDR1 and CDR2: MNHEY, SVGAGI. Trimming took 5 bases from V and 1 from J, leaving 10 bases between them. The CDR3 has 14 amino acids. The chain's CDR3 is CASSPGGRTDTQYF. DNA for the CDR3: TGTGCCAGCAGTCCCGGCGGGCGCACAGATACGCAGTATTTT.

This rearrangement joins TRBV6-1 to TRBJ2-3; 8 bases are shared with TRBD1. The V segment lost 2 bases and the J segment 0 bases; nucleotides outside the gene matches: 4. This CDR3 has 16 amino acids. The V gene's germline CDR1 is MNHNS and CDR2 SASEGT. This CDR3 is CASSERGTGSTDTQYF. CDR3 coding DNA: TGTGCCAGCAGTGAAAGAGGGACAGGTAGCACAGATACGCAGTATTTT.

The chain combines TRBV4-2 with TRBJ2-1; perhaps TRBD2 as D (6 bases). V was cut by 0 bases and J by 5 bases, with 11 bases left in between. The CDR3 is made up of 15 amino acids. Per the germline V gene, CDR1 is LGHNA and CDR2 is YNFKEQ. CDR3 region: CASSQETSWHNEQFF. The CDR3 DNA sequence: TGTGCCAGCAGCCAAGAAACTAGCTGGCACAATGAGCAGTTCTTC.

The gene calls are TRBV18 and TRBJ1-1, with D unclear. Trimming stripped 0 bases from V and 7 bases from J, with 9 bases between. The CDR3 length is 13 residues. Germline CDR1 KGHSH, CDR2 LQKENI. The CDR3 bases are TGTGCCAGCTCACCACCTACAGTCTATGAAGCTTTCTTT. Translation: CASSPPTVYEAFF.

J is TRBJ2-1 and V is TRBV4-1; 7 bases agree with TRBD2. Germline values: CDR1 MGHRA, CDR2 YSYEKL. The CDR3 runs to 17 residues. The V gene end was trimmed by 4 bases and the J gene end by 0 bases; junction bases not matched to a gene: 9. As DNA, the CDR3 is TGCGCCAGCAGCCCTTTGGGGACTATCCTCTCCTACAATGAGCAGTTCTTC. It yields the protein CASSPLGTILSYNEQFF.

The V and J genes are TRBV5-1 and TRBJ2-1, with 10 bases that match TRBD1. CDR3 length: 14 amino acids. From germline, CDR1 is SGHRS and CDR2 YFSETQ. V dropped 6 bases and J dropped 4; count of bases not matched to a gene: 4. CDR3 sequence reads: CASMPGQGYNEQFF. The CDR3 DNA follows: TGCGCCAGCATGCCGGGACAGGGGTACAATGAGCAGTTCTTC. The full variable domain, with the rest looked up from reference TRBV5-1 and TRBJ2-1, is KAGVTQTPRYLIKTRGQQVTLSCSPISGHRSVSWYQQTPGQGLQFLFEYFSETQRNKGNFPGRFSGRQFSNSRSEMNVSTLELGDSALYLCASMPGQGYNEQFFGPGTRLTVL.

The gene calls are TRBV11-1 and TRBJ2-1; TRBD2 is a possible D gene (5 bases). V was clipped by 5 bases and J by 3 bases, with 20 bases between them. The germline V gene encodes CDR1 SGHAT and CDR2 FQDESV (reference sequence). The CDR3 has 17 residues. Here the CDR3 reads CASSPPSGMGNYNEQFF. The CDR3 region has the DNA TGTGCCAGCAGCCCCCCCTCCGGGATGGGAAACTACAATGAGCAGTTCTTC.

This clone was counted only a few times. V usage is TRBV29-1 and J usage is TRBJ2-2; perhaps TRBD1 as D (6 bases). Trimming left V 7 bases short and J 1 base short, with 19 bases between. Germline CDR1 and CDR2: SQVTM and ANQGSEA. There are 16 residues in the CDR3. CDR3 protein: CSALSGERLNTGELFF. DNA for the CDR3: TGCAGCGCTTTATCAGGGGAACGACTGAACACCGGGGAGCTGTTTTTT.

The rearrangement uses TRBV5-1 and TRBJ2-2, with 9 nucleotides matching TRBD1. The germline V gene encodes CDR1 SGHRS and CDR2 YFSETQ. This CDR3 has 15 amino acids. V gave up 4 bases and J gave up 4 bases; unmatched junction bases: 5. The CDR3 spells CASSAGQGGTGELFF. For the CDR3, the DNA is TGCGCCAGCAGCGCGGGACAGGGCGGCACCGGGGAGCTGTTTTTT.

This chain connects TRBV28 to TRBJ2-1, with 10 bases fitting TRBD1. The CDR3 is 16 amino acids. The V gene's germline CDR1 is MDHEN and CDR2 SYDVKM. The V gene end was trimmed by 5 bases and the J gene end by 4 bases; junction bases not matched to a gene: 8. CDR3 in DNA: TGTGCCAGCAGTCGGACGGGACAGGGGACTTACAATGAGCAGTTCTTC. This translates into CASSRTGQGTYNEQFF.

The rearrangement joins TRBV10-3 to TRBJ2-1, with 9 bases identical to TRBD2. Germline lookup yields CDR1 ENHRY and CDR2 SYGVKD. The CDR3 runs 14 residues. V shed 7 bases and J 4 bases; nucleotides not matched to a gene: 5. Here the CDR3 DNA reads TGTGCCATCATGGGGACTAGCTCGTACAATGAGCAGTTCTTC. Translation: CAIMGTSSYNEQFF.

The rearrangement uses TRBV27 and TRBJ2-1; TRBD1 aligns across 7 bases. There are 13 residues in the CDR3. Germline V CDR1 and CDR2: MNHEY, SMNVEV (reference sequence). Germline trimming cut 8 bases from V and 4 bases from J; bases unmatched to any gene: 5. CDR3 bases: TGTGCCAGCGGGGACAGCGGTTACAATGAGCAGTTCTTC. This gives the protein CASGDSGYNEQFF.

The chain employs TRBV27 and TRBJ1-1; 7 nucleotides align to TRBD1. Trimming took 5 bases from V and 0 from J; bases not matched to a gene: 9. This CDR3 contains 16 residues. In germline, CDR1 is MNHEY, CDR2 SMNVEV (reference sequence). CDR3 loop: CASSIYNRGMNTEAFF. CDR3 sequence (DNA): TGTGCCAGCAGTATCTACAACAGGGGAATGAACACTGAAGCTTTCTTT.

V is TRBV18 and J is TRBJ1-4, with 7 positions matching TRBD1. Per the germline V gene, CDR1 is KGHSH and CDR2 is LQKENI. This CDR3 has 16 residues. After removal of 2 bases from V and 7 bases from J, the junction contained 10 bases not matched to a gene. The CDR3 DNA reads TGTGCCAGCTCACCAAACCGACAGGGTATTGGTGAAAAACTGTTTTTT. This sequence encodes CASSPNRQGIGEKLFF.

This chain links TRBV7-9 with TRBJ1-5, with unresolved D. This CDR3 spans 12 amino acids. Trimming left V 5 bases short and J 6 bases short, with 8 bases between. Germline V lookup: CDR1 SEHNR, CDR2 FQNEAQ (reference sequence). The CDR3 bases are TGTGCCAGCAGCAGAGAACGTCAGCCCCAGCATTTT. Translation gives CASSRERQPQHF.

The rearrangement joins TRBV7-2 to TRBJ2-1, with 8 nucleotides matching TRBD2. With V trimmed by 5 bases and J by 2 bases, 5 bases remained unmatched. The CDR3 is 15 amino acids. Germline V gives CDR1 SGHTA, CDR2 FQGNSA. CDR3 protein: CASSPTSGTYNEQFF. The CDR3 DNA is TGTGCCAGCAGCCCAACTAGCGGAACCTACAATGAGCAGTTCTTC. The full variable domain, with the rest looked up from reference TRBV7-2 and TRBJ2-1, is GAGVSQSPSNKVTEKGKDVELRCDPISGHTALYWYRQSLGQGLEFLIYFQGNSAPDKSGLPSDRFSAERTGGSVSTLTIQRTQQEDSAVYLCASSPTSGTYNEQFFGPGTRLTVL.

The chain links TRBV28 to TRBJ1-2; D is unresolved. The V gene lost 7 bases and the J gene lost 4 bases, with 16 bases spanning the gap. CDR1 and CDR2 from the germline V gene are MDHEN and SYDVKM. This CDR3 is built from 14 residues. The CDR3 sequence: CASTTIWEAYGYTF. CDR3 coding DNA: TGTGCCAGCACCACCATATGGGAGGCCTATGGCTACACCTTC.